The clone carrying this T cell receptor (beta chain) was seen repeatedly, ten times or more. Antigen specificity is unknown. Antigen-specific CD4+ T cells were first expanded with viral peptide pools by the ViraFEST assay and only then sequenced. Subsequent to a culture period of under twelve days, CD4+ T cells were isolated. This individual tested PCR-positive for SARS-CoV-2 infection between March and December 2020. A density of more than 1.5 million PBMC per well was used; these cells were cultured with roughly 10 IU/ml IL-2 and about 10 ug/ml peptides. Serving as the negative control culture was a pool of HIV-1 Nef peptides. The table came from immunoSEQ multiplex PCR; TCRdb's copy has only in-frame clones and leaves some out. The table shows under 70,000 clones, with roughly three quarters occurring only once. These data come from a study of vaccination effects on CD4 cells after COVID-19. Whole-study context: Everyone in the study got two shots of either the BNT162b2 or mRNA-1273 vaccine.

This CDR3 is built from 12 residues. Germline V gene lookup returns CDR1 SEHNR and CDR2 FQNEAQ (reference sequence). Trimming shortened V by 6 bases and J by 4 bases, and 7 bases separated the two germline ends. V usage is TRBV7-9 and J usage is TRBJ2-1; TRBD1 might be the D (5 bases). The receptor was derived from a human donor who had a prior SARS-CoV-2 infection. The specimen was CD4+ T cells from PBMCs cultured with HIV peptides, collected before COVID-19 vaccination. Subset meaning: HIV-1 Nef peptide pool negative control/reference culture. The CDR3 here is CASSGAYNEQFF. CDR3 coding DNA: TGTGCCAGCAGTGGGGCTTACAATGAGCAGTTCTTC.